The 10 T cell receptor beta chains below come from one sample, sequenced in a study of shared T cell receptors in the human thymus. This table comes from immunoSEQ multiplex PCR, and its TCRdb copy is limited to in-frame clones, with some not included. The sample includes about 710,000 clones, around 87% seen only once; the top ten take 0.009% to 0.0095%. Separately, the same data were catalogued under a study of human thymus T cells.

Sequenced sample: thymocytes. The receptors come from a boy less than two years old with a congenital heart defect.

The chain uses TRBV14 and TRBJ2-7; 7 bases agree with TRBD2. From germline, CDR1 is SGHDN and CDR2 FVKESK. V lost 0 bases to trimming and J lost 13 bases; unmatched junction nucleotides: 6. This CDR3 is built from 12 residues. This CDR3 is CASSQDGRGVYF. As DNA, the CDR3 is TGTGCCAGCAGCCAAGATGGGAGGGGCGTATACTTC.

The chain uses TRBV10-2 and TRBJ1-2; D perhaps matches TRBD1 (6 bases). The CDR3 has 14 amino acids. Trimming took off 7 bases at V and 6 bases at J, with 18 bases between the two ends. Germline V lookup: CDR1 WSHSY, CDR2 SAAADI. The chain's CDR3 is CASISGGRRNGYTF. The CDR3 nucleotides are TGCGCCAGCATCAGCGGGGGGCGAAGAAATGGCTACACCTTC.

The V call is TRBV9, the J call TRBJ1-6, with a tentative D call TRBD1 (5 bases). Trimming left V 0 bases short and J 10 bases short, with 11 bases between. The CDR3 runs to 14 residues. Germline V CDR1 and CDR2: SGDLS, YYNGEE. The CDR3 DNA follows: TGTGCCAGCAGCGTAGCGGGGGGGGGATCACCCCTCCACTTT. Translation: CASSVAGGGSPLHF.

This CDR3 is CASAGGRILDTGELFF. DNA of the CDR3: TGTGCCAGTGCTGGGGGCAGGATATTGGACACCGGGGAGCTGTTTTTT. V and J are TRBV19 and TRBJ2-2; D may be TRBD1 (6 bases). V lost 8 bases and J lost 3, with 19 bases in between. Germline CDR1 and CDR2: LNHDA and SQIVND (reference sequence). The CDR3 spans 16 residues.

V usage is TRBV18 and J usage is TRBJ2-1, with D perhaps TRBD2 (5 bases). This CDR3 is 13 amino acids long. Deletions cut 3 bases from V and 7 bases from J, with 10 bases between. The germline V gene encodes CDR1 KGHSH and CDR2 LQKENI. CDR3 nucleotide sequence: TGTGCCAGCTCACCGGAGGAGCGTAATGAGCAGTTCTTC. Its protein product is CASSPEERNEQFF.

V and J are TRBV6-1 and TRBJ2-7, with D uncertain. Germline loops: CDR1 MNHNS, CDR2 SASEGT. CDR3 length: 13 amino acids. V lost 1 base to trimming and J lost 0 bases, with 4 bases between them. This chain's CDR3 is CASSEESSYEQYF. CDR3 DNA: TGTGCCAGCAGTGAAGAGAGCTCCTACGAGCAGTACTTC.

V and J are TRBV28 and TRBJ2-7, with TRBD2 matching over 12 bases. The germline CDR1 and CDR2 sequences are MDHEN and SYDVKM. The J segment lost 6 bases and the V segment lost 3 bases, leaving 12 bases of the junction unmatched. The CDR3 is 17 residues long. The CDR3 region is CASSFPTSGSPFCEQYF. CDR3 coding DNA: TGTGCCAGCAGTTTTCCGACTAGCGGGAGCCCCTTTTGCGAGCAGTACTTC.

The J gene is TRBJ2-5, the V gene TRBV5-4; the D gene is possibly TRBD1 (6 bases). This CDR3 is 14 amino acids long. V dropped 5 bases and J dropped 5 bases, with 16 bases sitting between them. Germline assignment: CDR1 SGHNT and CDR2 YYREEE (reference sequence). CDR3 residues: CASRENREWETQYF. The CDR3 region has the DNA TGTGCCAGCAGGGAAAACAGGGAGTGGGAGACCCAGTACTTC.

The rearrangement joins TRBV7-7 to TRBJ2-5, with D possibly matching TRBD2 (6 bases). Trimming cost V 3 bases and J 5 bases, with 7 bases left between them. Germline V gene data show CDR1 as SSHAT and CDR2 as FNYEAQ (reference sequence). This CDR3 is built from 12 residues. This CDR3 is CASSFGGETQYF. As DNA, the CDR3 is TGTGCCAGCAGCTTTGGGGGGGAGACCCAGTACTTC.

The rearrangement uses TRBV5-6 and TRBJ2-2, with TRBD2 matching 7 bases. V shed 6 bases, J shed 5 bases, and the junction held 19 bases outside the gene matches. Germline-derived CDR1 and CDR2 are SGHDT and YYEEEE. This CDR3 region has 18 residues. CDR3 loop: CASTATNQGGRRTGELFF. The DNA of the CDR3 is TGTGCCAGCACCGCGACCAACCAGGGCGGGAGAAGGACCGGGGAGCTGTTTTTT.